This TCR beta chain was recorded in a study of cytomegalovirus exposure and HLA in healthy donors. The PCR made use of 60 Vbeta and 13 Jbeta primers. Clones were sequenced by immunoSEQ multiplex PCR, and TCRdb holds only the in-frame ones, with some missing. Here the sample spans some 170,000 clones, 83% being singletons. The origin of this receptor is a man aged 50 or older in good health and CMV-seropositive. The material sequenced was PBMCs.

Here the CDR3 reads CASSLFLRGSTDTQYF. The CDR3 DNA reads as TGTGCCAGCAGCTTATTTTTGCGGGGGAGCACAGATACGCAGTATTTT. This chain connects TRBV7-9 to TRBJ2-3; TRBD2 aligns across 7 bases. The CDR3 length is 16 residues. The germline CDR1 and CDR2 sequences are SEHNR and FQNEAQ (reference sequence). Trimming removed 2 bases from V and 0 bases from J; junction bases left unmatched: 5.